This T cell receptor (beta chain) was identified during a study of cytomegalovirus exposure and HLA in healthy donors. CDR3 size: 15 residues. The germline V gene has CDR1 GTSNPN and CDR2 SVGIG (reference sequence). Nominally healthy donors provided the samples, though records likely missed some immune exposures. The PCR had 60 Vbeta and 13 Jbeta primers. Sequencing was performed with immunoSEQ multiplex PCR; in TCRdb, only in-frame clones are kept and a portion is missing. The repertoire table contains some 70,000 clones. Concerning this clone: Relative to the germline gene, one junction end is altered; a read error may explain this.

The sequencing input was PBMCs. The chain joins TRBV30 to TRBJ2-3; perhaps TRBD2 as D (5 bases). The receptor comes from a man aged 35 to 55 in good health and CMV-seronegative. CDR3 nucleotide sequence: TGTGCCTGGAGTTATGGTGGGCCTAGCAAAGATACGCAGTATTTT. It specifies CAWSYGGPSKDTQYF.